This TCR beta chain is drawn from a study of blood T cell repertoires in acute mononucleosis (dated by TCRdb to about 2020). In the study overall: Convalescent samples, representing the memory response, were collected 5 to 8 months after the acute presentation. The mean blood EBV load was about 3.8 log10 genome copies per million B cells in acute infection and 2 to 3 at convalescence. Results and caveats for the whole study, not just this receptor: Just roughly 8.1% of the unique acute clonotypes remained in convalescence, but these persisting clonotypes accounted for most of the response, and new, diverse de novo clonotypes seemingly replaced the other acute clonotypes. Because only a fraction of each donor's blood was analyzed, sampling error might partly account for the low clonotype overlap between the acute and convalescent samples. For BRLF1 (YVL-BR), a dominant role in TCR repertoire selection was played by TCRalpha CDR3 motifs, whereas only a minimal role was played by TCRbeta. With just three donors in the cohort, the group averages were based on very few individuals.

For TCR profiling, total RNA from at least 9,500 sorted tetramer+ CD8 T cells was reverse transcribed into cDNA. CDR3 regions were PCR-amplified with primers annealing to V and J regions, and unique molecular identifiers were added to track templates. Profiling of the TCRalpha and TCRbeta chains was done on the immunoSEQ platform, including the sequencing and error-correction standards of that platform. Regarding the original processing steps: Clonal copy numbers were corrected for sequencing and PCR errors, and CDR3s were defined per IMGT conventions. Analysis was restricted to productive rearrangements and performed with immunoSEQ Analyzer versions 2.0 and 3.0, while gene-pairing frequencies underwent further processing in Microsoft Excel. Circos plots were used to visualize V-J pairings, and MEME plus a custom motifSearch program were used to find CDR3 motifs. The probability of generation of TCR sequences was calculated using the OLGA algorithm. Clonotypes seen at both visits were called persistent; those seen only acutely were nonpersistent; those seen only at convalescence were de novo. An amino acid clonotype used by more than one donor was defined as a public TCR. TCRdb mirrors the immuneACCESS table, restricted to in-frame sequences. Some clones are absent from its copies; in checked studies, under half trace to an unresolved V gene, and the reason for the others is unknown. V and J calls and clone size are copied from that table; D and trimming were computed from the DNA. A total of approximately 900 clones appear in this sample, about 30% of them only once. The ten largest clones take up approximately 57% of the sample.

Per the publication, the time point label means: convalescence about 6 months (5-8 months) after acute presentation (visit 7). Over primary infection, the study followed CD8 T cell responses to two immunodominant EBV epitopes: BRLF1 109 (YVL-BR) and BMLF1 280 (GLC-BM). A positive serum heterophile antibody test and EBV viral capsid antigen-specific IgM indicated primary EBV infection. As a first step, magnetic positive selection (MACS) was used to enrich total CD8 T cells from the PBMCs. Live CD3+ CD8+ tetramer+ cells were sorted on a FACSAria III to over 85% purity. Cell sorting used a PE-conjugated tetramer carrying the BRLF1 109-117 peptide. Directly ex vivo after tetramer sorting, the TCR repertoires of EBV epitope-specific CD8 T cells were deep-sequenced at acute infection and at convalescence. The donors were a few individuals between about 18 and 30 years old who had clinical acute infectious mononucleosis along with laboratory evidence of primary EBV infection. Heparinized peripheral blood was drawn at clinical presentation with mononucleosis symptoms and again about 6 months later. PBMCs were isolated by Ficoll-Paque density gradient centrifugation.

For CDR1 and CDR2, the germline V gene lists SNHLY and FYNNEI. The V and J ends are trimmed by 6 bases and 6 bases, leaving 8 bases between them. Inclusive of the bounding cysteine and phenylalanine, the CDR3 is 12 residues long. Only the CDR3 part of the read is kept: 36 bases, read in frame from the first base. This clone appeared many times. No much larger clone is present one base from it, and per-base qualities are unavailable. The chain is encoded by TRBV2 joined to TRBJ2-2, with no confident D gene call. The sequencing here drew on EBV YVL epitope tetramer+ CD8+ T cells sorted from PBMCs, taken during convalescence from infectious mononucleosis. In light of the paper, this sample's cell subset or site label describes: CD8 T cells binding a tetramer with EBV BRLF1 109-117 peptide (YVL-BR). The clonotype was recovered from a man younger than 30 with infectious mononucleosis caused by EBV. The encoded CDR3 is CASRQTSGELFF. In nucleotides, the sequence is TGTGCCAGCAGACAAACGTCCGGGGAGCTGTTTTTT.